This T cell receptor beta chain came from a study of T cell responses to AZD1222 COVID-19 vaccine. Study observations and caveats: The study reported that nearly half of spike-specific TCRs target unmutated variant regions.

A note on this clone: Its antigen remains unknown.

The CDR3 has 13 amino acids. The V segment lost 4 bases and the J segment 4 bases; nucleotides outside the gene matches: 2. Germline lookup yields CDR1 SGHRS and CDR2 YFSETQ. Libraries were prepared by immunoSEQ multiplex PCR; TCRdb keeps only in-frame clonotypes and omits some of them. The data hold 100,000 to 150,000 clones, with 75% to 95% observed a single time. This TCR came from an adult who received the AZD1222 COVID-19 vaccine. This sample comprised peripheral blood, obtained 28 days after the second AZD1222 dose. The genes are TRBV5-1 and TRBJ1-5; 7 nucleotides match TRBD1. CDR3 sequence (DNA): TGCGCCAGCAGCGTGGGACAGAATCAGCCCCAGCATTTT. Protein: CASSVGQNQPQHF.